The clone carrying this T cell receptor (beta chain) was seen only once. These data come from a study of blood T cell repertoires in COVID-19. In the authors' methods: Reference gene primer amplification gave nucleated cell count estimates. TCRdb's copy holds only in-frame clones and misses some; the assay was immunoSEQ multiplex PCR. That table supplies the V and J calls and clone size; D and trimming were determined from the DNA. Of 410,000 or so clones listed, approximately 90% are singletons. Deletions cut 3 bases from V and 4 bases from J, with 9 bases between. There are 14 residues in the CDR3. The germline V gene has CDR1 MNHEY and CDR2 SMNVEV (reference sequence).

This sequence originates from a woman in her thirties with active or convalescent COVID-19. This chain connects TRBV27 to TRBJ1-4, with D uncertain. Material for sequencing was peripheral blood. The CDR3 protein is CASSLRGSNEKLFF. CDR3 nucleotides: TGTGCCAGCAGTTTGAGAGGGAGTAATGAAAAACTGTTTTTT.